This T cell receptor (beta chain) was recovered during a study of T cell responses to AZD1222 COVID-19 vaccine. Study-level findings and limits: Baseline seropositives among AZD1222 recipients totaled only five or six. There were mostly white British donors and more females than males, and clonal diversity was possibly underestimated. Sampling captured repertoires only after the peak T cell response.

CDR1 and CDR2 (germline): SGHRS, YFSETQ. The V gene lost 4 bases and the J gene lost 1 base, with 14 bases spanning the gap. The CDR3 spans 15 residues. Sequenced by immunoSEQ multiplex PCR; TCRdb stores in-frame clones only, minus some. The sample has about 140,000 clones, 88% seen once. This clone was seen repeatedly, ten times or more. Antigen: not known. The TCR comes from an adult who received the AZD1222 COVID-19 vaccine. Sequenced material: peripheral blood, taken 28 days after the second AZD1222 dose. The V and J genes are TRBV5-1 and TRBJ1-1; D is unresolved. This CDR3 reads CASSKSRNANTEAFF. The CDR3 bases are TGCGCCAGCAGCAAGTCTCGCAATGCGAACACTGAAGCTTTCTTT.